The source of this T cell receptor (beta chain) is a study of human T cells and chemical hapten exposure. Trimming took off 6 bases at V and 7 bases at J, with 15 bases between the two ends. This CDR3 is 14 amino acids long. CDR1 and CDR2 from the germline V gene are MNHEY and SVGEGT. This clonotype was detected only a few times. A single record per CDR3 protein comes from TCRdb applying MiXCR to the RACE reads. The table has 85,000 to 130,000 distinct CDR3 sequences, 12% seen once; the top ten hold over 1.5%. Time point given: pre-sensitization, week 0. Treatment here: therapeutic diphenylcyclopropenone sensitization with weekly scalp DPC.

The source material was whole blood, sampled in connection with sensitization to the hapten diphenylcyclopropenone (DPC). The chain uses TRBV6-2 or TRBV6-3 and TRBJ2-2, with D tentatively TRBD1 or TRBD2 (6 bases each). This sequence was found in a woman between 45 and 60 years old with alopecia areata. Some clones in this sample may be carry-over from other donors' samples. The CDR3 DNA reads as TGTGCCAGCAGATACCGCAGGGGAGGCGGGGAGCTGTTTTTT. Protein sequence: CASRYRRGGGELFF.